Shown below are 10 T cell receptor beta chains from a single sample sequenced in a study of T-cell memory formation after mild COVID-19 (dated by TCRdb to the early 2020s). The library was produced with 5' RACE. TCRdb records Illumina NovaSeq 6000 as the sequencer. The public reads were reanalyzed by TCRdb: fastp trimming at Q25, MiXCR alignment, in-frame beta chains only. Rows are combined by CDR3 protein, so each entry shows the most common genes and DNA. In all, the sample holds over 500,000 distinct CDR3 sequences, and roughly a sixth of those were seen once. Roughly 8% of the sample is taken by the ten largest. The sequencing sample was made of PBMCs or a T cell subset sorted from them (not recorded which). The receptors were gathered from an adult woman who had mild COVID-19 (a few samples of this study predate the infection). The sample titles of this study are shuffled in the database, so cell type and time point are left out; the donor was told from shared clones.

This clonotype appeared a few times. J is TRBJ2-7 and V is TRBV27; D possibly corresponds to TRBD1 (6 bases). The CDR3 has 15 amino acids. Trimming left V 2 bases short and J 1 base short, with 12 bases between. Germline V gene lookup returns CDR1 MNHEY and CDR2 SMNVEV (reference sequence). DNA of the CDR3: TGTGCCAGCAGTTTACAGGGGATGATATCCTACGAGCAGTACTTC. Its protein is CASSLQGMISYEQYF.

The V and J genes are TRBV5-1 and TRBJ2-3, with D perhaps being TRBD1 or TRBD2 (6 bases each). The CDR3 runs 17 residues. Per germline, CDR1 SGHRS and CDR2 YFSETQ. V was cut by 4 bases and J by 3 bases, with 21 bases left in between. CDR3 sequence (DNA): TGCGCCAGCAGCGTAAATCGCCGGGGGCGAATTACAGATACGCAGTATTTT. This sequence encodes CASSVNRRGRITDTQYF.

The chain recombines TRBV20-1 with TRBJ1-1; a weak D match, TRBD1 (5 bases). Trimming removed 0 bases from V and 0 bases from J, with 8 bases in between. Germline lookup yields CDR1 DFQATT and CDR2 SNEGSKA (reference sequence). This CDR3 has 14 residues. The CDR3 DNA follows: TGCAGTGCTAGAGAACAGGCCGTGAACACTGAAGCTTTCTTT. Encoded protein: CSAREQAVNTEAFF.

This chain uses TRBV7-6 with TRBJ2-3; no reliable D call. Germline CDR1 SGHVS, CDR2 FNYEAQ. CDR3 size: 16 residues. The V and J ends lost 1 base and 2 bases respectively, with 13 bases between them. Here the CDR3 reads CASSLGSVTPTDTQYF. The CDR3 DNA follows: TGTGCCAGCAGCTTAGGAAGTGTTACCCCCACAGATACGCAGTATTTT.

The chain recombines TRBV12-3 or TRBV12-4 with TRBJ1-1; no firm D call. The CDR3 length is 13 residues. The V end lost 5 bases, the J end lost 4 bases, and 11 bases lay between the germline ends. CDR3: CASSTRMSTEAFF. The CDR3 DNA reads as TGTGCCAGCAGTACTAGGATGAGCACTGAAGCTTTCTTT.

This clonotype was recorded many times. The chain couples TRBV9 to TRBJ2-5; D remains unclear. Germline loops: CDR1 SGDLS, CDR2 YYNGEE. V was trimmed by 3 bases and J by 5 bases, leaving 11 bases between them. The length of the CDR3 is 13 residues. CDR3 amino acids: CASSGHVGETQYF. The CDR3 DNA follows: TGTGCCAGCAGCGGACACGTTGGGGAGACCCAGTACTTC.

This clonotype occurred a few times. The chain carries TRBV4-3 and TRBJ1-2; TRBD1 agrees at 8 bases. Unmatched junction bases numbered 4, after V lost 3 bases and J lost 7 bases. The germline gives CDR1 LGHNA, CDR2 YSLEER. The CDR3 covers 13 residues. The DNA for the CDR3 is TGCGCCAGCAGCCATGGACAGGGCTCTGGCTACACCTTC. Translation: CASSHGQGSGYTF.

This clonotype has more than one count but fewer than ten. This rearrangement joins TRBV7-6 to TRBJ2-7; the match to TRBD2 covers 14 bases. The CDR3 contains 17 residues. Germline V gene sequence: CDR1 SGHVS, CDR2 FNYEAQ. V was clipped by 5 bases and J by 6 bases; unmatched bases: 12. The CDR3 region has the DNA TGTGCCAGCAGCGAGAACCCCGGGACTAGCGGGAGAGGCGAGCAGTACTTC. Translating gives CASSENPGTSGRGEQYF.

A few counts support this clonotype. This rearrangement joins TRBV10-3 to TRBJ2-5; perhaps TRBD2 as D (6 bases). This CDR3 is 14 amino acids long. The V gene's germline CDR1 is ENHRY and CDR2 SYGVKD. V gave up 5 bases and J gave up 5 bases, with 15 bases separating them. CDR3 region: CAISFSGLSETQYF. CDR3 nucleotide sequence: TGTGCCATCAGTTTTTCAGGACTATCGGAGACCCAGTACTTC.

This chain connects TRBV20-1 to TRBJ2-3; 8 bases match TRBD2. The CDR3 consists of 14 residues. CDR1 and CDR2 (germline): DFQATT, SNEGSKA (reference sequence). The junction had 6 bases not matched to a gene; V was cut back by 2 bases and J by 5 bases. The CDR3 protein is CSARKVLAGDTQYF. The CDR3, as DNA: TGCAGTGCTAGAAAAGTCCTAGCGGGAGATACGCAGTATTTT.